The 19 T cell receptor beta chains presented below share a single source sample, sequenced in a study of T-cell memory formation after mild COVID-19. TCRdb itself ran the 5' RACE reads through MiXCR, one entry per CDR3 protein. The sample records fewer than 450,000 distinct CDR3 sequences, 24% being singletons. The sample taken for sequencing was PBMCs or a T cell subset sorted from them (not recorded which). Receptors originate from an adult woman who had mild COVID-19 (a few samples of this study predate the infection). Cell type and time point are not known.

This clonotype was observed many times. CDR3 amino acids: CASSLGFGAGQETQYF. The CDR3 bases are TGCGCCAGCAGCTTGGGTTTCGGGGCGGGACAAGAGACCCAGTACTTC. The rearrangement links TRBV5-1 to TRBJ2-5; D is possibly TRBD2 (6 bases). This CDR3 has 16 residues. The germline V gene has CDR1 SGHRS and CDR2 YFSETQ. Trimming pared 0 bases from V and 2 bases from J, leaving 14 bases between.

This chain links TRBV20-1 with TRBJ1-2; 7 bases line up with TRBD1. CDR3 size: 13 residues. CDR1 is DFQATT, CDR2 SNEGSKA, per germline (reference sequence). V lost 5 bases to trimming and J lost 4 bases; unmatched junction nucleotides: 7. The CDR3 DNA reads as TGCAGTGCTGGAAGGGGGCGCACCTATGGCTACACCTTC. It translates to CSAGRGRTYGYTF.

This clonotype was counted a few times. J is TRBJ1-4 and V is TRBV4-1; D unresolved. Germline CDR1 reads MGHRA; CDR2 reads YSYEKL. Trimming took off 6 bases at V and 4 bases at J, with 18 bases between the two ends. This CDR3 region has 16 residues. The CDR3 coding sequence is TGCGCCAGCAGGCCCTCGGCGGCAGGAGATAATGAAAAACTGTTTTTT. Its protein is CASRPSAAGDNEKLFF.

This clonotype was observed a handful of times. The rearrangement joins TRBV2 to TRBJ2-7, with D perhaps TRBD2 (6 bases). Germline V CDR1 and CDR2: SNHLY, FYNNEI. This CDR3 has 12 amino acids. With 4 bases removed from V and 5 bases from J, the gap between germline ends came to 9 bases. The CDR3 spells CASSVLANEQYF. CDR3 DNA sequence: TGTGCCAGCAGTGTTCTAGCGAACGAGCAGTACTTC.

This clonotype has just a few counts. The chain uses TRBV11-2 and TRBJ2-6; 8 nucleotides agree with TRBD2. Germline CDR1 is SGHAT and CDR2 is FQNNGV. V lost 2 bases to trimming and J lost 3 bases; unmatched junction nucleotides: 6. This CDR3 contains 17 residues. CDR3 sequence (DNA): TGTGCCAGCAGCTTAACCCCACGGGAGGGTGGGGCCAACGTCCTGACTTTC. Protein: CASSLTPREGGANVLTF.

This clonotype was picked up a small number of times. V gene TRBV24-1 combines with J gene TRBJ2-6; the D is unclear. The ends were cut back, 10 bases at V and 2 bases at J, with 5 bases in the middle. The V gene's germline CDR1 is KGHDR and CDR2 SFDVKD. The CDR3 extends over 12 amino acids. Here the CDR3 reads CATGTGANVLTF. Here the CDR3 DNA reads TGTGCCACAGGGACTGGGGCCAACGTCCTGACTTTC.

Comment on this clonotype: Relative to the germline gene, one junction end is altered; a read error may explain this. V usage is TRBV20-1 and J usage is TRBJ1-2; D is possibly TRBD1 (6 bases). There are 15 residues in the CDR3. In germline, CDR1 is DFQATT, CDR2 SNEGSKA (reference sequence). The CDR3 sequence is CSTRMGGAPASGYTF. Here the CDR3 DNA reads TGCAGTACTAGAATGGGGGGGGCCCCTGCGTCCGGCTACACCTTC.

The table lists this clonotype with a few counts. The chain is built from TRBV7-8 and TRBJ2-5; TRBD2 aligns across 10 bases. This CDR3 is 13 amino acids long. V shed 5 bases, J shed 5 bases, and the junction held 2 bases outside the gene matches. Germline CDR1 reads SGHVS; CDR2 reads FQNEAQ. CDR3 nucleotide sequence: TGTGCCAGCAGCGGGGGACTAGCGGAGACCCAGTACTTC. Translated, it gives CASSGGLAETQYF.

This clonotype was detected a few times. The chain is built from TRBV10-2 and TRBJ2-3, with TRBD2 identical over 7 bases. This CDR3 has 15 residues. Trimming removed 7 bases from V and 1 base from J; junction bases left unmatched: 8. Germline CDR1 reads WSHSY; CDR2 reads SAAADI. CDR3 nucleotide sequence: TGCGCCAGCACCGTGACTAGCTTGGGCACAGATACGCAGTATTTT. Its protein is CASTVTSLGTDTQYF.

The chain links TRBV2 to TRBJ2-5; TRBD1 aligns across 8 bases. CDR1 and CDR2 (germline): SNHLY, FYNNEI. The CDR3 extends over 14 amino acids. V dropped 2 bases and J dropped 4; count of bases not matched to a gene: 3. The CDR3 DNA follows: TGTGCCAGCAGTGAAACAGGGGGTATAGAGACCCAGTACTTC. Translated: CASSETGGIETQYF.

V gene TRBV24-1 combines with J gene TRBJ1-2; D is unresolved. The V gene's germline CDR1 is KGHDR and CDR2 SFDVKD. The length of the CDR3 is 11 residues. V was cut by 9 bases and J by 1 base, with 5 bases left in between. This CDR3 reads CATRLNYGYTF. CDR3 bases: TGTGCCACCCGACTTAACTATGGCTACACCTTC.

This clonotype showed up just a few times. This chain joins TRBV20-1 and TRBJ1-2; 7 bases map to TRBD1. V lost 5 bases and J lost 2; bases outside the gene matches: 11. The CDR3 is 15 residues long. CDR1 is DFQATT and CDR2 is SNEGSKA in the germline V gene (reference sequence). Here the CDR3 DNA reads TGCAGTGCTGAGGAAGGGGCACAGGGGAACTATGGCTACACCTTC. Protein product: CSAEEGAQGNYGYTF.

This clonotype showed up just a few times. This chain links TRBV29-1 with TRBJ1-2; D is perhaps TRBD1 (6 bases). The CDR3 extends over 14 amino acids. Per the germline V gene, CDR1 is SQVTM and CDR2 is ANQGSEA. Deletions cut 1 base from V and 4 bases from J, with 13 bases between. CDR3 sequence (DNA): TGCAGCGTTGAAGGGCAGGGGACGGGCTATGGCTACACCTTC. Protein sequence: CSVEGQGTGYGYTF.

V and J are TRBV27 and TRBJ1-5; 7 nucleotides align to TRBD1. V lost 4 bases and J lost 9; bases outside the gene matches: 12. This CDR3 has 15 amino acids. From germline, CDR1 is MNHEY and CDR2 SMNVEV (reference sequence). CDR3 loop: CASSSYRDSEGPQHF. For the CDR3, the DNA is TGTGCCAGCAGTTCTTACCGGGACAGCGAGGGGCCCCAGCATTTT.

This clonotype came up many times. V and J are TRBV5-6 and TRBJ2-3; D gene uncertain. The germline V gene has CDR1 SGHDT and CDR2 YYEEEE. This CDR3 has 16 residues. Trimming stripped 1 base from V and 2 bases from J, with 14 bases between. The CDR3 region is CASSLLSLRFTDTQYF. CDR3 DNA sequence: TGTGCCAGCAGCTTGCTCTCACTACGATTCACAGATACGCAGTATTTT. The full variable domain, rest sourced from reference TRBV5-6 and TRBJ2-3, is DAGVTQSPTHLIKTRGQQVTLRCSPKSGHDTVSWYQQALGQGPQFIFQYYEEEERQRGNFPDRFSGHQFPNYSSELNVNALLLGDSALYLCASSLLSLRFTDTQYFGPGTRLTVL.

The V gene is TRBV24-1, the J gene TRBJ2-2; D gene uncertain. This CDR3 is built from 16 residues. Germline values: CDR1 KGHDR, CDR2 SFDVKD. Trimming took 5 bases from V and 7 from J, leaving 19 bases between them. In nucleotides, the CDR3 is TGTGCCACCAGTGGGGCAGTTGATCCCCCCCGCGGGGAGCTGTTTTTT. Protein: CATSGAVDPPRGELFF.

The V and J genes are TRBV11-2 and TRBJ2-7, with D possibly TRBD2 on 6 matching bases. The CDR3 has 15 amino acids. Trimming shortened V by 0 bases and J by 2 bases, and 11 bases separated the two germline ends. Germline V gene data show CDR1 as SGHAT and CDR2 as FQNNGV. The CDR3 spells CASSLDPGETYEQYF. The CDR3 nucleotides are TGTGCCAGCAGCTTAGATCCGGGGGAGACCTACGAGCAGTACTTC.

This clonotype occurred once. V usage is TRBV4-1 and J usage is TRBJ1-1; TRBD1 aligns across 7 bases. The CDR3 totals 14 residues. V was clipped by 3 bases and J by 4 bases; unmatched bases: 5. Germline V CDR1 and CDR2: MGHRA, YSYEKL. DNA for the CDR3: TGCGCCAGCAGCCACCCACAGGGGACCACTGAAGCTTTCTTT. It encodes CASSHPQGTTEAFF.

The J gene is TRBJ1-1, the V gene TRBV5-1; TRBD1 might be the D (6 bases). The V and J ends lost 4 bases and 8 bases respectively, with 21 bases between them. Germline V gene sequence: CDR1 SGHRS, CDR2 YFSETQ. This CDR3 is built from 15 residues. DNA for the CDR3: TGCGCCAGCAGCCCTGATGACAGGATCAACCAAGAAGCTTTCTTT. This codes for CASSPDDRINQEAFF.